Sequencing of this T cell receptor beta chain was carried out in a study of blood T cell repertoires in COVID-19. Study in general: Sites in the United States, Italy and Spain provided acute and convalescent COVID-19 samples.

TCRdb keeps only in-frame clones here, not all; method: immunoSEQ multiplex PCR. The table lists 200,000 to 250,000 clones, around 90% of them singletons. CDR3 length: 14 residues. Trimming removed 3 bases at V and 5 bases at J, with 8 bases between. Germline V lookup: CDR1 SGHTA, CDR2 FQGNSA. The specimen was peripheral blood. The sequence derives from a man younger than 35 with active or convalescent COVID-19. The chain has TRBV7-2 and TRBJ1-6, with D possibly matching TRBD1 (6 bases). The CDR3 DNA is TGTGCCAGCAGCTTCGGGACACATAATTCACCCCTCCACTTT. Amino acids: CASSFGTHNSPLHF.